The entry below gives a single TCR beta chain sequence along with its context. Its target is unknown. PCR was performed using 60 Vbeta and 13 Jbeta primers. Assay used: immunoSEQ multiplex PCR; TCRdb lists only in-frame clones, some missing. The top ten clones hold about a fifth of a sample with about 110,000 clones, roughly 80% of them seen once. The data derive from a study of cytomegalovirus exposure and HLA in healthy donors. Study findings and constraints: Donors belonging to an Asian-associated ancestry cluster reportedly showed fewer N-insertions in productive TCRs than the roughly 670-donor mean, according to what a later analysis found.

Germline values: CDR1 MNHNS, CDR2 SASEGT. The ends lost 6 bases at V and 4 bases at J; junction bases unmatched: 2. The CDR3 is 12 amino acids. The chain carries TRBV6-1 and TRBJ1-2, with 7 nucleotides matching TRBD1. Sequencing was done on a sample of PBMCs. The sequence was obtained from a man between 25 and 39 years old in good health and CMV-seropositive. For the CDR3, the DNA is TGTGCCAGCAGGGGGACAGTCTATGGCTACACCTTC. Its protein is CASRGTVYGYTF.